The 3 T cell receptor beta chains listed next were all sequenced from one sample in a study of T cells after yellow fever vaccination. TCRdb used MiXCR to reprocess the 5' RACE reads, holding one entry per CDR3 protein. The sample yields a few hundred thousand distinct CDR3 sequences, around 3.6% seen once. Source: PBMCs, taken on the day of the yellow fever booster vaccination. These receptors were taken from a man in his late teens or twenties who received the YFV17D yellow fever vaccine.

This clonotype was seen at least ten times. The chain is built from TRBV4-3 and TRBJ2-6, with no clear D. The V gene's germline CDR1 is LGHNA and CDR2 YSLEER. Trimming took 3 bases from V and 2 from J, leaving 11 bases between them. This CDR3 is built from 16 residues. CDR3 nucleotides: TGCGCCAGCAGCCATCTGATACAACCTGGGGCCAACGTCCTGACTTTC. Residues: CASSHLIQPGANVLTF.

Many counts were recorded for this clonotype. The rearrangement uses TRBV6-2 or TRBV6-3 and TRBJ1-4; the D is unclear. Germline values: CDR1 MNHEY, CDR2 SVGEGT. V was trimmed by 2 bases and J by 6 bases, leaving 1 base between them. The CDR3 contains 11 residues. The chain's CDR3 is CASSYDEKLFF. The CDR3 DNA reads TGTGCCAGCAGTTACGATGAAAAACTGTTTTTT.

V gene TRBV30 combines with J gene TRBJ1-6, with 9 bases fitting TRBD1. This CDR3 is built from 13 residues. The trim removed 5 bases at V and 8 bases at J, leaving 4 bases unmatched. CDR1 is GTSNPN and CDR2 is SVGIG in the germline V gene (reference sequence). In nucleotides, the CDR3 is TGTGCCTGGGGACAGGGGAGGGATTCACCCCTCCACTTT. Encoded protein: CAWGQGRDSPLHF.